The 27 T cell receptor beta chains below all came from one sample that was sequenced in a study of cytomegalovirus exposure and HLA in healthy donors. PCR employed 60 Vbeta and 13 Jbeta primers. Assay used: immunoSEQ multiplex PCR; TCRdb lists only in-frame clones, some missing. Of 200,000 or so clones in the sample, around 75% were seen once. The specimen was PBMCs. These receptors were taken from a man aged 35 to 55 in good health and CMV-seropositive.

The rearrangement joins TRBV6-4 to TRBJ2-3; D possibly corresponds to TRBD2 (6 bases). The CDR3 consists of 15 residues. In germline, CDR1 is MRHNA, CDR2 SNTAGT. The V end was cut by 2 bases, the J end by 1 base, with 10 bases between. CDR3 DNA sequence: TGTGCCAGCAGTGACGTGGGGGGAGGCACAGATACGCAGTATTTT. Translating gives CASSDVGGGTDTQYF.

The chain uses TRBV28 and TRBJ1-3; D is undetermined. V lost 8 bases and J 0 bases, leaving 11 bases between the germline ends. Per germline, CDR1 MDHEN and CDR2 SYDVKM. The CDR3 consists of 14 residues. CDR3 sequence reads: CASGSGFSGNTIYF. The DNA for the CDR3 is TGTGCCAGCGGGAGTGGGTTCTCTGGAAACACCATATATTTT.

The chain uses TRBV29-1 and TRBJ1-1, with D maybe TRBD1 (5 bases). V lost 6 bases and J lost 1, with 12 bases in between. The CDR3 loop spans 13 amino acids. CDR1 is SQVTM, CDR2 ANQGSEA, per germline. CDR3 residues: CSVYKRGNTEAFF. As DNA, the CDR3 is TGCAGCGTGTATAAAAGGGGGAACACTGAAGCTTTCTTT.

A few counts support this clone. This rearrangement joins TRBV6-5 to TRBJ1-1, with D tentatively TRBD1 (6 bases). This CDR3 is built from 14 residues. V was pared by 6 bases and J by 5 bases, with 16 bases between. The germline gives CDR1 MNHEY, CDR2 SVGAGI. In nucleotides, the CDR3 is TGTGCCAGCAGCTATAAAGGGGGTGGGACTGAAGCTTTCTTT. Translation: CASSYKGGGTEAFF.

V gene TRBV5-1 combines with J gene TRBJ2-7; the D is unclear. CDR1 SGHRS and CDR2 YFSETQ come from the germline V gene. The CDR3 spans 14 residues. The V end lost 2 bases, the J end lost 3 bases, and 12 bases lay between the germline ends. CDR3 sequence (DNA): TGCGCCAGCAGCTTATTTCCCAGAAACTACGAGCAGTACTTC. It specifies CASSLFPRNYEQYF. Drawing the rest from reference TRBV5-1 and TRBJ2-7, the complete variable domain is KAGVTQTPRYLIKTRGQQVTLSCSPISGHRSVSWYQQTPGQGLQFLFEYFSETQRNKGNFPGRFSGRQFSNSRSEMNVSTLELGDSALYLCASSLFPRNYEQYFGPGTRLTVT.

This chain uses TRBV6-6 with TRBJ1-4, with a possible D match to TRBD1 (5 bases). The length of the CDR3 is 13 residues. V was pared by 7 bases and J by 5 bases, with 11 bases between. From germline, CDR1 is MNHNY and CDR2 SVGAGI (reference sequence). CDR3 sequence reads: CASTRDGNEKLFF. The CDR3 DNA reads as TGTGCCAGCACGCGGGACGGAAATGAAAAACTGTTTTTT.

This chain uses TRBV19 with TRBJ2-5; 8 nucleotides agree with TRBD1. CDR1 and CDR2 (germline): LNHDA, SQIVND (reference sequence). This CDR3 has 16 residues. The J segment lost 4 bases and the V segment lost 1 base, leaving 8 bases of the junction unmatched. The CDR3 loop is CASSIGPQQGGETQYF. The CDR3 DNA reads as TGTGCCAGTAGTATAGGCCCCCAACAGGGGGGAGAGACCCAGTACTTC.

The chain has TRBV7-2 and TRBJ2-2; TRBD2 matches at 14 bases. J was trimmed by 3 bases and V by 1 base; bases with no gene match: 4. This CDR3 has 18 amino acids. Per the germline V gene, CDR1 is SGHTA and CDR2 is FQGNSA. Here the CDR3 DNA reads TGTGCCAGCAGCTTAGGACTAGCGGGGGGGCTTGACACCGGGGAGCTGTTTTTT. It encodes CASSLGLAGGLDTGELFF.

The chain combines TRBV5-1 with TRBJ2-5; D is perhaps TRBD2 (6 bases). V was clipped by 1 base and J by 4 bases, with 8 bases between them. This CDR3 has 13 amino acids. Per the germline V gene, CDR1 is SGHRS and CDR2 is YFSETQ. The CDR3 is CASSLLGGETQYF. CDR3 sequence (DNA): TGCGCCAGCAGCTTGCTGGGGGGAGAGACCCAGTACTTC.

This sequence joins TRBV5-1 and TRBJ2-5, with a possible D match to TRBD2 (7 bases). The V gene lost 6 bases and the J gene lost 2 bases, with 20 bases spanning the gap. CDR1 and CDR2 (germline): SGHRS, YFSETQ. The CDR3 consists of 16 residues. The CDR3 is CASTTSPGGGQETQYF. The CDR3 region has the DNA TGCGCCAGCACTACGTCCCCGGGGGGCGGGCAAGAGACCCAGTACTTC.

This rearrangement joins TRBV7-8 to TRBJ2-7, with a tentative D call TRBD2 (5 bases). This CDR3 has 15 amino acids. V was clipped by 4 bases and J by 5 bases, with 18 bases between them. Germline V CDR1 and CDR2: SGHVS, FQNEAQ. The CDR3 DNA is TGTGCCAGCAGCTCCGGGCGACTACCTGCCAACGAGCAGTACTTC. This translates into CASSSGRLPANEQYF.

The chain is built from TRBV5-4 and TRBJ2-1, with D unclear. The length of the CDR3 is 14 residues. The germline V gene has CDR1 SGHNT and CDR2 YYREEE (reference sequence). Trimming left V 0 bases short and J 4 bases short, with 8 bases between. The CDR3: CASSLAGSYNEQFF. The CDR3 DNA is TGTGCCAGCAGCTTGGCCGGGTCTTACAATGAGCAGTTCTTC.

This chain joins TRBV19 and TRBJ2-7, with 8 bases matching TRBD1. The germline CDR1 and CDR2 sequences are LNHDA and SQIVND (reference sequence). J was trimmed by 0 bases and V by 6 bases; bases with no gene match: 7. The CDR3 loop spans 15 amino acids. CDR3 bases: TGTGCCAGTAGGCCCGGACAGGGAGGCTCCTACGAGCAGTACTTC. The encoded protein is CASRPGQGGSYEQYF.

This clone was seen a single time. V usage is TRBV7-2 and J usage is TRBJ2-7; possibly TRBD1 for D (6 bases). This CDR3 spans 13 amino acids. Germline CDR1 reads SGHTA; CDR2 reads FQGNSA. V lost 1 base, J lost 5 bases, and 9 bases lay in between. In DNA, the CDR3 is TGTGCCAGCAGCTTAGAGGGGGTCGACGAGCAGTACTTC. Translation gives CASSLEGVDEQYF.

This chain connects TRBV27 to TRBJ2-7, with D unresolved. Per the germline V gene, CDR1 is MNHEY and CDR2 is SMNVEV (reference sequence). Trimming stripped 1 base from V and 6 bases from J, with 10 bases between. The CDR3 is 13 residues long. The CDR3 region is CASSLCSVCEQYF. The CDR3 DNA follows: TGTGCCAGCAGTTTATGTTCGGTCTGCGAGCAGTACTTC.

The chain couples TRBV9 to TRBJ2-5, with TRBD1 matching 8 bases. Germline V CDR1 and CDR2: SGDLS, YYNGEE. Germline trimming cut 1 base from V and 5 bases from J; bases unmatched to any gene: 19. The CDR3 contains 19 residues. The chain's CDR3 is CASSVKAGGAWDIGETQYF. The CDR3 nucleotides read TGTGCCAGCAGCGTAAAAGCAGGGGGCGCATGGGATATAGGGGAGACCCAGTACTTC.

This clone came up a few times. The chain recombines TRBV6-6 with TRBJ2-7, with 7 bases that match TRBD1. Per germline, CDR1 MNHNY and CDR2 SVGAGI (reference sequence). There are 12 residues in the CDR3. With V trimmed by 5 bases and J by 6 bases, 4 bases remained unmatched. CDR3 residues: CASSTTGAEQYF. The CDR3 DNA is TGTGCCAGCAGTACCACAGGGGCCGAGCAGTACTTC.

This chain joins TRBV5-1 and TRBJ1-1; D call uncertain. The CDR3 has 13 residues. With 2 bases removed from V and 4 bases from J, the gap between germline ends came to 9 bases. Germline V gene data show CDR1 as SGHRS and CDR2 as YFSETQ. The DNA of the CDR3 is TGCGCCAGCAGCTTAGATATCGGCACTGAAGCTTTCTTT. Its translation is CASSLDIGTEAFF.

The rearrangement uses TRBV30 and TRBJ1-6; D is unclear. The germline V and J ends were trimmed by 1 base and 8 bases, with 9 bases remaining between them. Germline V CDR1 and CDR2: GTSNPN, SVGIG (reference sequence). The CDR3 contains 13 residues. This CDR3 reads CAWSEAKDSPLHF. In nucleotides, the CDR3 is TGTGCCTGGAGTGAAGCTAAAGATTCACCCCTCCACTTT. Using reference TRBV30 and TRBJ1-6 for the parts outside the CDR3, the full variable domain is SQTIHQWPATLVQPVGSPLSLECTVEGTSNPNLYWYRQAAGRGLQLLFYSVGIGQISSEVPQNLSASRPQDRQFILSSKKLLLSDSGFYLCAWSEAKDSPLHFGNGTRLTVT.

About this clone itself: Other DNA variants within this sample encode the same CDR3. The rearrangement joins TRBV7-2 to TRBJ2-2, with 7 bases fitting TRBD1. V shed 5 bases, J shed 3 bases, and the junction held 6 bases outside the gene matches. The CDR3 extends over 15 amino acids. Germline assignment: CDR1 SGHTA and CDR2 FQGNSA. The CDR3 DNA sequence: TGTGCCAGCAGCCGCGACAGGGTAGACACCGGGGAGCTGTTTTTT. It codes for CASSRDRVDTGELFF. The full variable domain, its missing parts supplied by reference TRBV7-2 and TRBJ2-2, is GAGVSQSPSNKVTEKGKDVELRCDPISGHTALYWYRQSLGQGLEFLIYFQGNSAPDKSGLPSDRFSAERTGGSVSTLTIQRTQQEDSAVYLCASSRDRVDTGELFFGEGSRLTVL.

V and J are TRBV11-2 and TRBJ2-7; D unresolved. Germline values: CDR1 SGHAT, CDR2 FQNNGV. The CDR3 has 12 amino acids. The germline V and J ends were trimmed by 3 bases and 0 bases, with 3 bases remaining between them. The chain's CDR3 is CASSFLSYEQYF. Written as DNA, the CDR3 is TGTGCCAGCAGCTTCCTCTCCTACGAGCAGTACTTC.

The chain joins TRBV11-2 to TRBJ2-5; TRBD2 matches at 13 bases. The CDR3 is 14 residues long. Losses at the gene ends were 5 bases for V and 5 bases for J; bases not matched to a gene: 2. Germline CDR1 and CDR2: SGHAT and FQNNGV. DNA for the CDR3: TGTGCCAGCAGCAAACTAGCGGGGGGGGAGACCCAGTACTTC. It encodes CASSKLAGGETQYF.

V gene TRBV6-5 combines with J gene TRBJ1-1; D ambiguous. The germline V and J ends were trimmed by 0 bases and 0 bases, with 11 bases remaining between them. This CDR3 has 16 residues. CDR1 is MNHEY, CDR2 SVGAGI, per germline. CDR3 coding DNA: TGTGCCAGCAGTTACTCGGCAGAAACCCTGAACACTGAAGCTTTCTTT. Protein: CASSYSAETLNTEAFF.

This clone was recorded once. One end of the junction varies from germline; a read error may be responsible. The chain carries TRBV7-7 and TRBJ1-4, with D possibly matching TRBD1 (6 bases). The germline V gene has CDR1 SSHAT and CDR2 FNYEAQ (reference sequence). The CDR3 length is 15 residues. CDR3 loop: CASSLARGASEKLFF. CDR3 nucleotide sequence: TGTGCTAGCAGCTTAGCGCGGGGGGCTTCGGAAAAACTGTTTTTT.

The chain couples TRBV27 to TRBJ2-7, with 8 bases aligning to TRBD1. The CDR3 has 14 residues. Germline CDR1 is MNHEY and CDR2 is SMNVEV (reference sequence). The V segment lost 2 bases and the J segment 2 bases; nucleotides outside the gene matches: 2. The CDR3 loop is CASSLMTGAYEQYF. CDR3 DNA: TGTGCCAGCAGTTTAATGACAGGGGCCTACGAGCAGTACTTC.

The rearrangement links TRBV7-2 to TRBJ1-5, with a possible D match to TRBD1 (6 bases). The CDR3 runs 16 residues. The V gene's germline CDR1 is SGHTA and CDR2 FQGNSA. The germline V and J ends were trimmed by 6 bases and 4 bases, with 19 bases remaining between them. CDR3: CASSKGGQPLNQPQHF. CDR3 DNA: TGTGCCAGCAGTAAGGGGGGGCAGCCCCTTAATCAGCCCCAGCATTTT.

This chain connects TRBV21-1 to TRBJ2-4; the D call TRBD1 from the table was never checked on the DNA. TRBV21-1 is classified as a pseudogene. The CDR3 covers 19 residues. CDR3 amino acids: CASSKRVAASRGAKNIQYF. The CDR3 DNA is TGTGCCAGCAGCAAAAGGGTAGCGGCATCCAGGGGGGCCAAAAACATTCAGTACTTC.